This paragraph reports one T cell receptor (beta chain). Its antigen is unidentified. The data belong to a study of T cells in localized non-small cell lung cancer. The study's findings and limits: Clonality peaked in uninvolved adjacent lung rather than tumor. For the top 100 tumor clones, a median roughly 56 also appeared in adjacent lung.

Produced via immunoSEQ multiplex PCR; TCRdb's table is partial and in-frame only. Among tens of thousands of clones listed, 75% to 85% were seen once. Source: PBMCs, taken before any cancer treatment. The TCR sequence derives from a man between 35 and 75 years old with stage II lung adenocarcinoma.

The CDR3 DNA sequence: TGTGCCAGCAAAGTCAGGTACCAAGAGACCCAGTACTTC. The encoded protein is CASKVRYQETQYF. This sequence joins TRBV6-1 and TRBJ2-5; D call uncertain. Germline lookup yields CDR1 MNHNS and CDR2 SASEGT. This CDR3 region has 13 residues. V lost 7 bases and J 0 bases, leaving 9 bases between the germline ends.